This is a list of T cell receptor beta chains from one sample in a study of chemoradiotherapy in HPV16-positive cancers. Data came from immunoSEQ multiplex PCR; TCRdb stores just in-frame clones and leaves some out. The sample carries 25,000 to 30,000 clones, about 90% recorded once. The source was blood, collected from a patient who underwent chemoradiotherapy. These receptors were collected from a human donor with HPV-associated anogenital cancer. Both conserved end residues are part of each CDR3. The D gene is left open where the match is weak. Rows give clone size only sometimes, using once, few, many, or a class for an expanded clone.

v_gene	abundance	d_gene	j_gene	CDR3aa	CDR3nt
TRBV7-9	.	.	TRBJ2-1	CASSFDRSYNEQFF	TGTGCCAGCAGCTTTGACAGGAGCTACAATGAGCAGTTCTTC
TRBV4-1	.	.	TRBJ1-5	CASSQVPSGGQPQHF	TGCGCCAGCAGCCAAGTCCCTTCAGGCGGACAGCCCCAGCATTTT
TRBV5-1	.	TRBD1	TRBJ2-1	CASSLPGGSYNEQFF	TGCGCCAGCAGCTTGCCAGGGGGCTCCTACAATGAGCAGTTCTTC
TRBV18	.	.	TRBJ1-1	CASSPREVPLNTEAFF	TGTGCCAGCTCACCCAGGGAGGTGCCTTTGAACACTGAAGCTTTCTTT
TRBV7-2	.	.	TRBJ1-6	CASSLGAGVGSPLHF	TGTGCCAGCAGCTTAGGGGCAGGGGTTGGCTCACCCCTCCACTTT
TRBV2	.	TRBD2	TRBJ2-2	CASTQVGGDTGELFF	TGTGCCAGCACTCAAGTGGGAGGGGACACCGGGGAGCTGTTTTTT
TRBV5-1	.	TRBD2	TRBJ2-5	CASSFLATGGSGETQYF	TGCGCCAGCAGCTTTTTGGCCACCGGGGGGTCCGGGGAGACCCAGTACTTC
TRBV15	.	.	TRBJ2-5	CATSRVGGAETQYF	TGTGCCACCAGCAGAGTCGGGGGCGCTGAGACCCAGTACTTC
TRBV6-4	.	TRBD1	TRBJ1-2	CASRNRTGNYGYTF	TGTGCCAGCAGAAACCGGACAGGGAACTATGGCTACACCTTC
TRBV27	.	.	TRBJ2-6	CASSLSGRGSGANVLTF	TGTGCCAGCAGTTTATCCGGCAGGGGTTCGGGGGCCAACGTCCTGACTTTC
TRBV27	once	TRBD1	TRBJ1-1	CASSPGTANTEAFF	TGTGCCAGCAGTCCCGGGACAGCGAACACTGAAGCTTTCTTT
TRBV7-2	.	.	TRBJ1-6	CASSFSVVSPLHF	TGTGCCAGCAGCTTCTCGGTGGTTTCACCCCTCCACTTT
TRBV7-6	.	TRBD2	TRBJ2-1	CASSLETGLAGGDEQFF	TGTGCCAGCAGCTTAGAGACGGGACTAGCGGGAGGAGATGAGCAGTTCTTC
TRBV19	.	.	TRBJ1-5	CASSIAGRGNQPQHF	TGTGCCAGTAGTATAGCAGGGAGGGGCAATCAGCCCCAGCATTTT
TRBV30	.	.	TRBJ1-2	CAWSATGPLNTF	TGTGCCTGGAGTGCAACGGGGCCGCTCAACACCTTC
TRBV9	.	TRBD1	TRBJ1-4	CASSGDRGKATNEKLFF	TGTGCCAGCAGCGGGGACAGGGGAAAAGCAACTAATGAAAAACTGTTTTTT
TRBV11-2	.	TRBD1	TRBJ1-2	CASSLGQGGDYGYTF	TGTGCCAGCAGCTTAGGACAGGGAGGTGACTATGGCTACACCTTC
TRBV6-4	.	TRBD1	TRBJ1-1	CASSSRGTTEAFF	TGTGCCAGCAGTTCCAGGGGGACCACTGAAGCTTTCTTT
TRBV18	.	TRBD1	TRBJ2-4	CASSPLTGVAKNIQYF	TGTGCCAGCTCACCCTTGACAGGGGTCGCCAAAAACATTCAGTACTTC
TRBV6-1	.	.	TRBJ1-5	CASSVSNNQPQHF	TGTGCCAGCAGTGTGAGTAACAATCAGCCCCAGCATTTT
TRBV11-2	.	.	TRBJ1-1	CASSFIHMNTEAFF	TGTGCCAGCAGCTTCATACACATGAACACTGAAGCTTTCTTT
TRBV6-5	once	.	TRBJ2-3	CASSQKASATDTQYF	TGTGCCAGCAGCCAGAAAGCAAGCGCCACAGATACGCAGTATTTT
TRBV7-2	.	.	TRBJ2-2	CASSFFTGELFF	TGTGCCAGCAGCTTTTTCACCGGGGAGCTGTTTTTT
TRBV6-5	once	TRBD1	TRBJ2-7	CASSDGQGASYEQYF	TGTGCCAGCAGCGACGGACAGGGGGCCTCCTACGAGCAGTACTTC
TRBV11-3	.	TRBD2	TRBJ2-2	CASSLLAGGTGELFF	TGTGCCAGCAGCTTACTAGCGGGGGGCACCGGGGAGCTGTTTTTT
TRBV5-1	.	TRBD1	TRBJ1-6	CASSSGQGRNSPLHF	TGCGCCAGCAGCTCGGGACAGGGCAGAAATTCACCCCTCCACTTT
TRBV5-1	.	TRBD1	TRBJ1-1	CASNRGMNTEAFF	TGCGCCAGCAACAGGGGCATGAACACTGAAGCTTTCTTT
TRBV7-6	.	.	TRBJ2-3	CASSSFSDTQYF	TGTGCCAGCAGCTCCTTTTCAGATACGCAGTATTTT
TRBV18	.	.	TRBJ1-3	CASSPVGGAERGNTIYF	TGTGCCAGCTCACCTGTTGGAGGGGCCGAGAGAGGAAACACCATATATTTT
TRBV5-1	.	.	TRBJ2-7	CASSLGSSAKDEQYF	TGCGCCAGCAGCTTGGGGAGCTCTGCTAAGGACGAGCAGTACTTC
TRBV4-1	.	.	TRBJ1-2	CASSQGGPGKLGYTF	TGCGCCAGCAGCCAAGGAGGGCCTGGGAAGTTGGGCTACACCTTC
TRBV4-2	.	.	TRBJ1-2	CASSQDGGGVYGYTF	TGTGCCAGCAGCCAAGACGGGGGCGGCGTGTATGGCTACACCTTC
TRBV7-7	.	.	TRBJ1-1	CASSLEENTEAFF	TGTGCTAGCAGCCTAGAGGAAAACACTGAAGCTTTCTTT
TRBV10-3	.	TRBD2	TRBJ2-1	CAIREHSGGGYNEQFF	TGTGCCATCAGGGAGCATAGCGGGGGGGGCTACAATGAGCAGTTCTTC
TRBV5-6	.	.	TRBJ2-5	CASSRRGGRETQYF	TGTGCCAGCAGCCGGAGGGGGGGCAGGGAGACCCAGTACTTC
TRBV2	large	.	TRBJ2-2	CASSEAGGAGNTGELFF	TGTGCCAGCAGTGAAGCGGGGGGGGCAGGGAACACCGGGGAGCTGTTTTTT
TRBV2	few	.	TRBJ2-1	CASRRGLSDEQFF	TGTGCCAGTAGGAGGGGGCTTAGCGATGAGCAGTTCTTC
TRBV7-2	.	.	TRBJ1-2	CASSVGSHYGYTF	TGTGCCAGCAGCGTGGGGAGCCATTATGGCTACACCTTC
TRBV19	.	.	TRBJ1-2	CASSMVDSDLPYYGYTF	TGTGCCAGTAGTATGGTGGACAGTGACCTCCCCTACTATGGCTACACCTTC
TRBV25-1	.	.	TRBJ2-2	CATYEGTGELFF	TGTGCCACCTACGAGGGCACCGGGGAGCTGTTTTTT
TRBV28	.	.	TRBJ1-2	CATQGGLRGYTF	TGTGCCACCCAAGGTGGGCTACGGGGCTACACCTTC
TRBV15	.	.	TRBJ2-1	CATSWRASSYNEQFF	TGTGCCACCAGCTGGCGGGCCAGCTCCTACAATGAGCAGTTCTTC
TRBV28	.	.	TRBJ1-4	CASTPNNEKLFF	TGTGCCAGCACCCCCAATAATGAAAAACTGTTTTTT
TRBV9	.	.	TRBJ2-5	CASSVGPLGVGGETQYF	TGTGCCAGCAGCGTAGGACCTCTGGGGGTAGGAGGGGAGACCCAGTACTTC
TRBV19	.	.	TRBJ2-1	CASSIGEVNEQFF	TGTGCCAGTAGTATCGGAGAGGTCAATGAGCAGTTCTTC
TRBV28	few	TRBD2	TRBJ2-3	CAATAGGVDTQYF	TGTGCCGCGACGGCGGGAGGAGTAGATACGCAGTATTTT
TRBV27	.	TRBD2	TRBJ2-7	CASSRTSGRGYEQYF	TGTGCCAGCAGTAGGACTAGCGGGAGAGGCTACGAGCAGTACTTC
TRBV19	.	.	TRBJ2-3	CASSARPGYTQYF	TGTGCCAGTAGTGCGCGCCCCGGTTATACGCAGTATTTT
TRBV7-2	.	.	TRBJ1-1	CASSQDSGGYTEAFF	TGCGCCAGCAGCCAAGACTCAGGAGGATACACTGAAGCTTTCTTT
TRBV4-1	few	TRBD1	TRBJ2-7	CASSPRDSGYEQYF	TGCGCCAGCAGCCCCCGGGACAGTGGTTACGAGCAGTACTTC
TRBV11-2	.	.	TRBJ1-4	CASSPSRVINEKLFF	TGTGCCAGCAGCCCCAGCCGGGTAATTAATGAAAAACTGTTTTTT
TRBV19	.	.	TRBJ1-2	CASSIRRYYGYTF	TGTGCCAGTAGTATTAGACGATACTATGGCTACACCTTC
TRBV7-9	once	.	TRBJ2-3	CASSPWGDTQYF	TGTGCCAGCAGCCCCTGGGGAGATACGCAGTATTTT
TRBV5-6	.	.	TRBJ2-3	CASSYSPDTQYF	TGTGCCAGCAGCTATTCGCCAGATACGCAGTATTTT